Below, one T cell receptor beta chain is given with its context. Its antigen is still unknown. The PCR employed 60 Vbeta primers together with 13 Jbeta primers. Profiling relied on immunoSEQ multiplex PCR, and the TCRdb table lists in-frame clones only, not all of them. The sample yields about 170,000 clones, 82% seen once. The junction had 9 bases not matched to a gene; V was cut back by 7 bases and J by 5 bases. The CDR3 has 14 residues. Germline V gene data show CDR1 as SNHLY and CDR2 as FYNNEI. This sample is drawn from a study of cytomegalovirus exposure and HLA in healthy donors. Study information: Within an early data release were about 85 million unique TCRs drawn from HLA-typed donors. Findings and limits, study-wide: Most CMV-associated TCR beta chains were later found to appear HLA-restricted. In a later analysis, at a false discovery rate of 0.05, roughly 17,000 TCR beta sequences matched HLA alleles. Later analysis reportedly placed an Asian-associated ancestry cluster below the roughly 680-donor mean in N-insertions.

The rearrangement links TRBV2 to TRBJ1-1; TRBD1 matches at 8 bases. The sample was PBMCs. The sequence derives from a girl aged 2 to 9 in good health and CMV-seropositive. The CDR3 DNA reads as TGTGCCAGCACCGGTCAGGGGGCAAGTACTGAAGCTTTCTTT. The encoded protein is CASTGQGASTEAFF.